Below are 7 T cell receptor beta chains sequenced from a single sample in a study of OX40 agonist ivuxolimab in advanced cancers. Sequenced by immunoSEQ multiplex PCR; TCRdb stores in-frame clones only, minus some. Seen here are some 68,000 clones, roughly 86% observed once, and the top ten hold roughly 2%. The sample in question was CD4+ or CD8+ T cells sorted from blood, obtained in a trial of the OX40 agonist ivuxolimab. The receptors shown here come from an adult with an advanced solid tumor such as melanoma, head and neck, liver or kidney cancer.

V gene TRBV7-2 combines with J gene TRBJ1-1, with D possibly matching TRBD1 (5 bases). CDR1 and CDR2 (germline): SGHTA, FQGNSA. V shed 5 bases and J shed 4 bases, with 11 bases lying between them. This CDR3 has 13 amino acids. As DNA, the CDR3 is TGTGCCAGCAGCCGGGACCATTTCACTGAAGCTTTCTTT. Translation: CASSRDHFTEAFF.

Here the CDR3 reads CATSSSSGSYTGELFF. The CDR3 DNA is TGTGCCACCAGCAGCTCTAGCGGGAGCTACACCGGGGAGCTGTTTTTT. The V gene is TRBV15, the J gene TRBJ2-2; 10 positions match TRBD2. Germline trimming cut 3 bases from V and 3 bases from J; bases unmatched to any gene: 4. The CDR3 runs to 16 residues. CDR1 and CDR2 from the germline V gene are LNHNV and YYDKDF (reference sequence). The full variable domain, its missing parts supplied by reference TRBV15 and TRBJ2-2, is DAMVIQNPRYQVTQFGKPVTLSCSQTLNHNVMYWYQQKSSQAPKLLFHYYDKDFNNEADTPDNFQSRRPNTSFCFLDIRSPGLGDTAMYLCATSSSSGSYTGELFFGEGSRLTVL.

The V and J genes are TRBV19 and TRBJ1-6; D is undetermined. This CDR3 has 15 amino acids. Deletions cut 6 bases from V and 5 bases from J, with 14 bases between. Germline CDR1 reads LNHDA; CDR2 reads SQIVND (reference sequence). The CDR3 bases are TGTGCCAGTAGCCAACGGTTTTTCCATAATTCACCCCTCCACTTT. Encoded protein: CASSQRFFHNSPLHF.

This sequence joins TRBV25-1 and TRBJ1-2; D may be TRBD1 (5 bases). This CDR3 comprises 14 residues. Germline V gives CDR1 MGHDK, CDR2 SYGVNS. V lost 10 bases, J lost 6 bases, and 21 bases lay in between. The CDR3 coding sequence is TGTGCCACCCGTCCTGAGGGACGTTGGCATGGCTACACCTTC. This encodes CATRPEGRWHGYTF.

The chain's CDR3 is CASSSGRRTGELFF. The CDR3 region has the DNA TGCGCCAGCAGCTCGGGACGGAGAACCGGGGAGCTGTTTTTT. V and J are TRBV5-1 and TRBJ2-2; tentatively, D is TRBD1 or TRBD2 (5 bases each). The CDR3 sequence is 14 residues long. CDR1 and CDR2 from the germline V gene are SGHRS and YFSETQ. The V end was cut by 3 bases, the J end by 5 bases, with 11 bases between.

This clone came up a few times. The rearrangement links TRBV5-1 to TRBJ1-3; a possible D gene is TRBD1 (5 bases). V lost 6 bases and J lost 2, with 12 bases in between. The length of the CDR3 is 14 residues. CDR1 is SGHRS, CDR2 YFSETQ, per germline. CDR3 DNA: TGCGCCAGCACTCAAGGGGTTCCTGGAAACACCATATATTTT. Its translation: CASTQGVPGNTIYF.

This clone was seen just once. This chain joins TRBV4-1 and TRBJ2-2, with D perhaps TRBD2 (5 bases). Germline-derived CDR1 and CDR2 are MGHRA and YSYEKL. The CDR3 runs to 16 residues. The V and J ends lost 4 bases and 6 bases respectively, with 18 bases between them. The CDR3 region is CASSPSPSSAAGELFF. In nucleotides, the CDR3 is TGCGCCAGCAGCCCGTCGCCTAGCTCGGCCGCCGGGGAGCTGTTTTTT.